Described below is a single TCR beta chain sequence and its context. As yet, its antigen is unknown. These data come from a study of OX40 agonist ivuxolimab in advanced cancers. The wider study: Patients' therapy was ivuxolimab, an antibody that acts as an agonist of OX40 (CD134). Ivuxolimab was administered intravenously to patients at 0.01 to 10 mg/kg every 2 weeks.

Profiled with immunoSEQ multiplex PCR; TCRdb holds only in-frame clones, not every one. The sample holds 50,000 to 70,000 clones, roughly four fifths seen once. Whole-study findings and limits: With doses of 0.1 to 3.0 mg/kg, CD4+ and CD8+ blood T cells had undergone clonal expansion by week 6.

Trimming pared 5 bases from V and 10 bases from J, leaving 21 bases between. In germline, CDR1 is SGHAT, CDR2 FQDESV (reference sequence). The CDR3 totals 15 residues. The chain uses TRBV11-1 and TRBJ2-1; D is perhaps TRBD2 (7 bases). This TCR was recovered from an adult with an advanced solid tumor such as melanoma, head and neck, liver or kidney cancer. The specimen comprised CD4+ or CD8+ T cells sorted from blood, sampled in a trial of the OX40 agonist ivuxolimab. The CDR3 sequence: CASSTSRGASREQFF. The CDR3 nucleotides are TGTGCCAGCAGCACATCTCGGGGGGCGTCTCGCGAGCAGTTCTTC.